These 22 T cell receptor beta chains share one sample of origin, sequenced in a study of T cell clonality in common variable immunodeficiency. Data came from immunoSEQ multiplex PCR; TCRdb stores just in-frame clones and leaves some out. The sample shows approximately 44,000 clones, no singletons; the ten largest hold roughly a tenth. Sequenced sample: peripheral blood mononuclear cells. The source is a person between 18 and 75 years old in good health.

This clone was counted ten times or more. Read data end 3 residues before the CDR3 end; the end is taken from the germline J gene. J is TRBJ1-2 and V is TRBV9; the D gene is possibly TRBD1 (6 bases). V was clipped by 5 bases and J by 4 bases, with 9 bases between them. The CDR3 runs 12 residues. Germline CDR1 reads SGDLS; CDR2 reads YYNGEE. The CDR3 DNA, read in part, is TGTGCCAGCAGGGGACACCGCTATGGC. Amino acids: CASRGHRYG. The CDR3 in full is CASRGHRYGYTF.

This clone appeared a few times. Read data end 3 residues before the CDR3 end; the end is taken from the germline J gene. The V call is TRBV2, the J call TRBJ2-2; a weak D match, TRBD1 (5 bases). Trimming took off 6 bases at V and 2 bases at J, with 19 bases between the two ends. CDR1 is SNHLY and CDR2 is FYNNEI in the germline V gene. The CDR3 length is 17 residues. The CDR3 bases that were read are TGTGCCAGCAGGCGGCAGGGTTTTGGGGTAAACACCGGGGAG. Encoded protein: CASRRQGFGVNTGE. The whole CDR3 region reads CASRRQGFGVNTGELFF.

This clone was picked up many times. The sequence runs out 3 residues before the end of the CDR3; the remainder is reconstructed from the germline J gene. The chain recombines TRBV12-3 or TRBV12-4 with TRBJ2-2; a possible D gene is TRBD2 (6 bases). The CDR3 consists of 14 residues. V dropped 6 bases and J dropped 4 bases, with 12 bases sitting between them. CDR3 bases read: TGTGCCAGCAGGGAGGGTGCAGGCACCGGGGAG. It specifies CASREGAGTGE. The whole CDR3 protein is CASREGAGTGELFF.

This clone was counted between two and nine times. The read ends 3 residues early relative to the CDR3; the germline J gene fills the gap. The chain is built from TRBV11-2 and TRBJ1-2, with unresolved D. V lost 1 base and J lost 4, with 10 bases in between. Per the germline V gene, CDR1 is SGHAT and CDR2 is FQNNGV. The CDR3 is 14 amino acids. CDR3 DNA, as far as it was read: TGTGCCAGCAGCTTAGTTCAGGTTGCCTATGGC. Protein product: CASSLVQVAYG. The complete CDR3 reads CASSLVQVAYGYTF.

This clone was detected ten times or more. Sequencing ends 3 residues short of the CDR3 end; the germline J gene provides the rest. This chain connects TRBV4-2 to TRBJ2-7; D unresolved. The germline V gene encodes CDR1 LGHNA and CDR2 YNFKEQ. This CDR3 contains 15 residues. V lost 1 base, J lost 5 bases, and 15 bases lay in between. The CDR3 region is CASSQGSDIYDEQYF. The CDR3 bases that were read are TGTGCCAGCAGCCAAGGGTCAGATATTTATGACGAG.

This clone was detected many times. The DNA ends 3 residues before the CDR3 does, and the rest of the CDR3 is filled in from the germline J gene. This rearrangement joins TRBV5-6 to TRBJ2-3, with D hard to call. The CDR3 extends over 13 amino acids. The V end was cut by 0 bases, the J end by 5 bases, with 7 bases between. Germline CDR1 reads SGHDT; CDR2 reads YYEEEE. The CDR3 sequence: CASSLAGRDTQYF. The DNA read from the CDR3 is TGTGCCAGCAGCTTGGCGGGTCGAGATACG.

This clone came up many times. Coverage ceases 3 residues before the CDR3 finishes, and the germline J gene fills in the end. The chain is built from TRBV5-1 and TRBJ2-7, with 11 bases matching TRBD1. The CDR3 loop spans 15 amino acids. With 4 bases clipped from V and 0 bases from J, the junction kept 3 bases outside the gene matches. Per germline, CDR1 SGHRS and CDR2 YFSETQ. The DNA read from the CDR3 is TGCGCCAGCAGCCGCGGGACAGGGGGCTCCTACGAG. Translated: CASSRGTGGSYE. From start to end, the CDR3 is CASSRGTGGSYEQYF.

In this sample, this clone turned up many times. Sequencing ends 3 residues short of the CDR3 end; the germline J gene provides the rest. The chain combines TRBV6-1 with TRBJ2-7; 11 bases map to TRBD1. This CDR3 comprises 16 residues. The trim removed 4 bases at V and 2 bases at J, leaving 7 bases unmatched. CDR1 MNHNS and CDR2 SASEGT come from the germline V gene. CDR3 DNA, as far as it was read: TGTGCCAGCAGTGCCCTCCCGGGACAGGGGGCCTACGAG. Amino acid sequence: CASSALPGQGAYE. Given in full, the CDR3 is CASSALPGQGAYEQYF.

This clone was recorded at least ten times. The observed sequence ends 3 residues before the CDR3 terminus, with the missing tail filled in from the germline J gene. This chain joins TRBV20-1 and TRBJ1-1; D unclear. The germline V gene has CDR1 DFQATT and CDR2 SNEGSKA (reference sequence). CDR3 size: 14 residues. With 1 base removed from V and 1 base from J, the gap between germline ends came to 10 bases. The CDR3 bases that were read are TGCAGTGCTAGAGGGGCTGAGAGGAACACTGAA. It codes for CSARGAERNTE. The complete CDR3 sequence is CSARGAERNTEAFF.

The sample holds many counts of this clone. This CDR3 reads CASSEGQGDYGYTF. The CDR3 DNA, read in part, is TGTGCCAGCAGTGAAGGGCAGGGGGACTATGGC. The rearrangement joins TRBV6-1 to TRBJ1-2, with TRBD1 identical over 7 bases. The CDR3 extends 3 residues past the end of the read, so its final part is completed from the germline J gene. CDR1 and CDR2 from the germline V gene are MNHNS and SASEGT. V dropped 1 base and J dropped 3; count of bases not matched to a gene: 2. This CDR3 has 14 residues.

There are many counts of this clone. The read stops 3 residues short of the end of the CDR3; the missing end is completed from the germline J gene. The V gene is TRBV18, the J gene TRBJ2-5; TRBD2 agrees at 12 bases. Germline trimming cut 6 bases from V and 3 bases from J; bases unmatched to any gene: 5. The CDR3 loop spans 15 amino acids. Germline CDR1 is KGHSH and CDR2 is LQKENI. CDR3 bases read: TGTGCCAGCTCGCCAGGACTAGCGGGGAAAGAGACC. Translation: CASSPGLAGKET. The entire CDR3 reads CASSPGLAGKETQYF.

At least ten counts were recorded for this clone. The sequenced fragment ends 3 residues before the CDR3 boundary, so the rest is inferred from the germline J gene. The gene calls are TRBV2 and TRBJ1-4, with 9 positions matching TRBD1. In germline, CDR1 is SNHLY, CDR2 FYNNEI. V trimming: 6 bases; J trimming: 7 bases; junction bases outside the gene matches: 9. The CDR3 has 15 amino acids. The DNA read from the CDR3 is TGTGCCAGCAGGACCGGGACAGGGTTGAGTGAAAAA. Amino acid sequence: CASRTGTGLSEK. The CDR3 in its entirety is CASRTGTGLSEKLFF.

This clone was counted ten times or more. The read finishes 3 residues shy of the CDR3 end, and the germline J gene is used to complete it. The V and J genes are TRBV7-8 and TRBJ1-1; D gene ambiguous. Trimming took 2 bases from V and 1 from J, leaving 14 bases between them. The CDR3 sequence is 16 residues long. CDR1 is SGHVS, CDR2 FQNEAQ, per germline. CDR3 sequence reads: CASSLQTAGSNTEAFF. CDR3 DNA (partial): TGTGCCAGCAGCTTACAAACGGCGGGGTCGAACACTGAA.

At least ten counts were recorded for this clone. The CDR3 DNA, read in part, is TGTGCCAGTAGTATCGGGGGGCGGAGGAATTCACCC. Residues: CASSIGGRRNSP. The full-length CDR3 reads as CASSIGGRRNSPLHF. This rearrangement joins TRBV19 to TRBJ1-6; the D gene is possibly TRBD1 (6 bases). The read stops 3 residues short of the end of the CDR3; the missing end is completed from the germline J gene. This CDR3 comprises 15 residues. Germline V gene lookup returns CDR1 LNHDA and CDR2 SQIVND (reference sequence). The V end was cut by 3 bases, the J end by 7 bases, with 13 bases between.

This clone was counted at least ten times. The observed sequence ends 3 residues before the CDR3 terminus, with the missing tail filled in from the germline J gene. This sequence joins TRBV5-1 and TRBJ2-5; TRBD2 aligns across 15 bases. This CDR3 region has 15 residues. From germline, CDR1 is SGHRS and CDR2 YFSETQ. Unmatched junction bases numbered 4, after V lost 4 bases and J lost 6 bases. CDR3 residues: CASSLGLAGGQTQYF. CDR3 DNA, as far as it was read: TGCGCCAGCAGCCTGGGACTAGCGGGGGGACAGACC.

This clone has at least ten counts. The read halts 3 residues ahead of the CDR3 end, with the missing end drawn from the germline J gene. V gene TRBV20-1 combines with J gene TRBJ1-2, with 12 nucleotides matching TRBD1. The CDR3 spans 17 residues. Germline V gene sequence: CDR1 DFQATT, CDR2 SNEGSKA (reference sequence). Trimming took 2 bases from V and 5 from J; bases not matched to a gene: 12. The CDR3: CSARRLGGQGASYGYTF. The sequenced CDR3 bases are TGCAGTGCTAGACGACTCGGGGGACAGGGGGCTTCATATGGC.

This clone showed up many times. The read ends 3 residues shy of where the CDR3 ends; the end is completed using the germline J gene. V gene TRBV11-3 combines with J gene TRBJ1-1; perhaps TRBD1 as D (5 bases). The CDR3 runs 15 residues. The germline CDR1 and CDR2 sequences are SGHNT and YENEEA. With 2 bases removed from V and 0 bases from J, the gap between germline ends came to 10 bases. The covered CDR3 bases are TGTGCCAGCAGCTTACAGGGAGGCATGAACACTGAA. Its translation is CASSLQGGMNTE. The CDR3 in its entirety is CASSLQGGMNTEAFF.

This clone was detected ten times or more. The CDR3 extends 3 residues past the end of the read, so its final part is completed from the germline J gene. The rearrangement links TRBV10-1 to TRBJ2-3; TRBD2 matches 14 bases. V was clipped by 6 bases and J by 3 bases; unmatched bases: 11. This CDR3 has 18 amino acids. Germline V CDR1 and CDR2: WNHNN, SYGVQD (reference sequence). The covered CDR3 bases are TGCGCCAGCAGCAACCCCTTGGGACTAGCGGGAGAAACAGATACG. This translates into CASSNPLGLAGETDT. The whole CDR3 protein reads CASSNPLGLAGETDTQYF.

This clone appeared many times. The CDR3 end is not reached by the read, which stops 3 residues before it; the germline J gene fills it in. This chain uses TRBV2 with TRBJ1-5, with D possibly TRBD1 on 5 matching bases. This CDR3 comprises 14 residues. Germline V gene sequence: CDR1 SNHLY, CDR2 FYNNEI. V lost 4 bases, J lost 0 bases, and 7 bases lay in between. CDR3 loop: CASSVDSSNQPQHF. CDR3 DNA, as far as it was read: TGTGCCAGCAGTGTCGACAGTAGCAATCAGCCC.

This clone was detected ten times or more. The read gets to within 3 residues of the CDR3 end, and the germline J gene fills in the rest. The chain is built from TRBV18 and TRBJ1-5; 7 nucleotides agree with TRBD1. CDR1 and CDR2 from the germline V gene are KGHSH and LQKENI. The CDR3 totals 16 residues. V was clipped by 2 bases and J by 0 bases; unmatched bases: 4. This chain's CDR3 is CASSPEGAHSNQPQHF. Incomplete CDR3 DNA: TGTGCCAGCTCACCAGAGGGGGCCCATAGCAATCAGCCC.

This clone was counted ten times or more. The read gets to within 3 residues of the CDR3 end, and the germline J gene fills in the rest. This rearrangement joins TRBV20-1 to TRBJ2-2; D may be TRBD2 (5 bases). Trimming removed 0 bases at V and 6 bases at J, with 8 bases between. This CDR3 is built from 13 residues. Germline CDR1 and CDR2: DFQATT and SNEGSKA (reference sequence). CDR3 protein: CSARDGESGELFF. Partial CDR3 DNA: TGCAGTGCTAGAGACGGGGAATCCGGGGAG.

This clone was observed at least ten times. The read is 3 residues too short to cover the CDR3 end, so that end is filled in from the germline J gene. J is TRBJ2-7 and V is TRBV7-6; 8 positions agree with TRBD1. Trimming cost V 4 bases and J 4 bases; bases outside gene matches: 9. In germline, CDR1 is SGHVS, CDR2 FNYEAQ. The CDR3 extends over 15 amino acids. The CDR3 loop reads CASSYSGTGAYEQYF. Partial CDR3 DNA: TGTGCCAGCAGCTACTCCGGGACAGGAGCTTACGAG.